These T cell receptor beta chains were read from a single sample in a study of cytomegalovirus exposure and HLA in healthy donors. Method: immunoSEQ multiplex PCR; TCRdb's copy keeps in-frame clones and lacks some. Recorded for this sample: 60,000 to 70,000 clones. Material for sequencing was PBMCs. Source of these receptors: a boy younger than 18 in good health and CMV-seronegative. The CDR3 runs from the conserved cysteine through the conserved F or W. A D gene is named only where the DNA matches it firmly.

d_gene,j_gene,v_gene,CDR3nt,CDR3aa
.,TRBJ2-1,TRBV19,TGTGCCAGTTATATCGACAATGAGCAGTTCTTC,CASYIDNEQFF
.,TRBJ2-2,TRBV30,TGTGCCTGGAGGGCCGCATACGGGACCGGGGAGCTGTTTTTT,CAWRAAYGTGELFF
TRBD1,TRBJ2-2,TRBV5-4,TGTGCCAGCAGCCCCCCGGGACAGGGAGGGGTCGGGGAGCTGTTTTTT,CASSPPGQGGVGELFF
.,TRBJ2-7,TRBV10-3,TGTGCCATCAGTAGCGGACGGGAATCCTACGAGCAGTACTTC,CAISSGRESYEQYF
TRBD1,TRBJ2-2,TRBV7-9,TGTGCCAGCAGCCCCTTATCAGGGGGCGCGTATATCACCGGGGAGCTGTTTTTT,CASSPLSGGAYITGELFF
.,TRBJ2-7,TRBV2,TGTGCCAGCAGTCAAGGACAGAGCTCCTACGAGCAGTACTTC,CASSQGQSSYEQYF
.,TRBJ1-2,TRBV6-5,TGTGCCAGCAGTTCCGCCACGCGGGGGTTTGGCTACACCTTC,CASSSATRGFGYTF
TRBD2,TRBJ2-5,TRBV27,TGTGCCAGCAGCTTAACTACGGAGCGGGGATTAACGTACTTC,CASSLTTERGLTYF
TRBD2,TRBJ2-1,TRBV6-5,TGTGCCAGCAGCCCCGGGACTAGCGGGACCAAGGAGCAGTTCTTC,CASSPGTSGTKEQFF
TRBD1,TRBJ2-3,TRBV5-1,TGCGCCAGCAGCTTGGGGCAGGGGGTGACCACAGATACGCAGTATTTT,CASSLGQGVTTDTQYF
.,TRBJ2-2,TRBV6-5,TGTGCCAGCAGTTACTCTTCCGGGAGTGGGACCGGGGAGCTGTTTTTT,CASSYSSGSGTGELFF
.,TRBJ1-1,TRBV30,TGTGCCTGGACACGGGGAGGGTGGACTGAAGCTTTCTTT,CAWTRGGWTEAFF
.,TRBJ1-5,TRBV5-8,TGTGCCAGCAGCCAGGACACCTCCCGTCGCAATCAGCCCCAGCATTTT,CASSQDTSRRNQPQHF
TRBD1,TRBJ1-5,TRBV7-9,TGTGCCAGCAGCTCGATACAGGGGGACAACCAGCCCCAGCATTTT,CASSSIQGDNQPQHF
TRBD1,TRBJ1-4,TRBV7-2,TGTGCCAGCAGCTTAGGGCTACAGGGGGGTGGAGAAAAACTGTTTTTT,CASSLGLQGGGEKLFF
.,TRBJ1-1,TRBV6-1,TGTGCCACGTCCTTGGACAGAAGAGAAGAAGCTTTCTTT,CATSLDRREEAFF
.,TRBJ2-1,TRBV11-3,TGTGCCAGCAGCTCGTACTACAATGAGCAGTTCTTC,CASSSYYNEQFF
.,TRBJ1-5,TRBV7-2,TGTGCCAGCAGCTTAGGGCAGGGTCTCAATCAGCCCCAGCATTTT,CASSLGQGLNQPQHF
TRBD1,TRBJ2-2,TRBV9,TGTGCCAGCAGCCGGGACAGATTCGCAGGGGAGCTGTTTTTT,CASSRDRFAGELFF
TRBD1,TRBJ2-2,TRBV7-9,TGTGCCAGCAGCTCCGGGACAGGGGATAACACCGGGGAGCTGTTTTTT,CASSSGTGDNTGELFF
.,TRBJ2-1,TRBV7-3,TGTGCCAGCAGCTTAAGTCAGGGGTCTAATGAGCAGTTCTTC,CASSLSQGSNEQFF
.,TRBJ1-2,TRBV5-1,TGCGCCAGCAGCTACGAGGGTACAGTCGTATATGGCTACACCTTC,CASSYEGTVVYGYTF
TRBD1,TRBJ1-4,TRBV6-1,TGTGCCAGCAGTGATGGTACAGGGGGAAAACTGTTTTTT,CASSDGTGGKLFF
.,TRBJ2-7,TRBV14,TGTGCCAGCAGCCCCGCGGGTATGGCTTTCTACTTC,CASSPAGMAFYF
.,TRBJ1-4,TRBV19,TGTGCCAGTAGTATCGGACAGACAACTAATGAAAAACTGTTTTTT,CASSIGQTTNEKLFF
TRBD1,TRBJ2-7,TRBV30,TGTGCCTGGGGCGACAGGGCCTACGAGCAGTACTTC,CAWGDRAYEQYF
.,TRBJ1-5,TRBV9,TGTGCCAGCAGCGCACAGGCCTCCAATCAGCCCCAGCATTTT,CASSAQASNQPQHF
.,TRBJ1-2,TRBV28,TGTGCCAGCAGTAACCCGCAGGGCAGTTGGAATGGCTACACCTTC,CASSNPQGSWNGYTF
.,TRBJ1-5,TRBV30,TGTGCCTGGAGTGTACGGAGCACGGGAAACAATCAGCCCCAGCATTTT,CAWSVRSTGNNQPQHF
TRBD2,TRBJ2-7,TRBV7-6,TGTGCCAGCAGCTTAGCTGTCGGGGGGTCCGGGGAGCAGTACTTC,CASSLAVGGSGEQYF
.,TRBJ1-1,TRBV7-9,TGTGCCAGCAGCTCGGACATCTCAATGAACACTGAAGCTTTCTTT,CASSSDISMNTEAFF
.,TRBJ1-2,TRBV6-1,TGTGCCAGCAGTGCCTACAGGGCCGTTAACTATGGCTACACCTTC,CASSAYRAVNYGYTF
TRBD1,TRBJ1-6,TRBV5-6,TGTGCCAGCAGCTTGGGACAGGGAACTTCACCCCTCCACTTT,CASSLGQGTSPLHF
TRBD2,TRBJ2-1,TRBV10-1,TGCGCCAGCAGTGGATCTAGCGGGAGATACAATGAGCAGTTCTTC,CASSGSSGRYNEQFF
.,TRBJ2-1,TRBV21-1,TGTGCCAGCAGCAATGGACAGTGGGCAATGTGGACGAATGAGCAGTTCTTC,CASSNGQWAMWTNEQFF
.,TRBJ1-5,TRBV7-2,TGTGCCAGCAGCCAAACCGGGACACAGGATCAGCCCCAGCATTTT,CASSQTGTQDQPQHF
.,TRBJ1-2,TRBV6-7,TGTGCCAGCAGTTACTTTTGCAGACCTAGAGGCTACACCTTC,CASSYFCRPRGYTF
.,TRBJ2-2,TRBV11-3,TGTGCCAGCAGCTTAGAGGGGGCGCGTGGCACCGGGGAGCTGTTTTTT,CASSLEGARGTGELFF
.,TRBJ1-5,TRBV5-1,TGCGCCAGCAGCCCGGGGGGGGAACGGCAGCCCCAGCATTTT,CASSPGGERQPQHF
.,TRBJ2-5,TRBV5-6,TGTGCCAGCAGCTTGCGTGGGACACGGATCGGAGAGACCCAGTACTTC,CASSLRGTRIGETQYF